The present T cell receptor (beta chain) was sequenced within a study of cytomegalovirus exposure and HLA in healthy donors (dated by TCRdb to about 2017). For the study in its entirety: In an earlier analysis of roughly 590 of the donors, 250 to 300 Gb of sequence data and about 110 million unique TCR beta sequences from about 180 million T cells were reported. Roughly 310 gigabases of sequencing data and some 85 million unique TCR sequences were included in an early release covering about 600 HLA-typed donors. Of the approximately 400 genotyped donors, less than 85% were placed in the genetic ancestry cluster associated with self-reported Caucasian donors. The study was designed to test whether signatures of past pathogen exposure could be identified by cataloging public T cell receptors. The T cell repertoires of several hundred subjects were profiled by immunosequencing and related to cytomegalovirus serostatus. Besides the first cohort of 500 to 700 subjects, a separate validation cohort made up of over 100 different subjects was used. To predict cytomegalovirus infection status, the study brought together high-throughput TCR immunosequencing, statistical association of individual TCRs with disease status, and machine learning. In a later analysis, previously published TCR beta repertoires from 500 to 750 donors were re-analyzed and high-resolution HLA genotyping was added so that TCR occurrence patterns could be studied. The later analysis used no new phenotypic data to find candidate immune exposures, relying instead on TCR beta sequences and their occurrence across donors. An earlier analysis of several hundred of the donors applied high-throughput TCR beta sequencing to assess whether each TCR beta V gene segment acted as functional or pseudogenic. Donor age, sex, ethnicity and CMV serostatus were compiled alongside the repertoire data. In a later genetic analysis, genome-wide SNP genotypes for about three fifths of the roughly 670 donors were used, and that subset was treated as a discovery cohort. All discovery cohort repertoires had been generated on a single sequencing platform. HLA typing covered class I and class II loci at four-digit resolution. Typing coverage differed by locus: A, B, C, DRB1 and DQB1 were typed in roughly 620-630 donors, DQA1 in approximately 520, DPA1 in some 600, and DPB1 in approximately 450. Because of strong linkage in the cohort, roughly five DR-DQ haplotypes were treated as single units for association and clustering. Among 300 to 500 genotyped donors of the cohort, an average of approximately 220,000 unique TCR beta nucleotide sequences was sequenced per donor, of which roughly 17% were non-productive.

Overall study outcomes, separate from this receptor: The classifier was reported to diagnose cytomegalovirus status with high specificity and sensitivity in both the original and validation cohorts. Most TCR sequences were observed very rarely across donors, whereas some public TCRs were present in many individuals. Because some donors lacked HLA typing at each locus, the association tests relied only on the typed subset. According to a later analysis, parvovirus B19, influenza, CMV and Epstein-Barr virus appeared linked to several top co-occurrence clusters. In vitro tests confirmed that three of the cytomegalovirus-associated TCR beta chains recognize cytomegalovirus antigens. In a later analysis, HLA-associated TCR beta chains showed more clonal expansion and lower generation probabilities than non-associated chains that were equally common. A cluster of highly shared sequence variants was judged likely to represent a technical artifact of the sequencing pipeline. Some 16 rarely observed V segments, including chromosome 9 orphons, were excluded from the earlier analysis of a few hundred of the donors because counts were too low. In the study, some 160 TCR beta chains were listed as associated with cytomegalovirus. According to a later genetic analysis, donors in an Asian-associated ancestry cluster had fewer N-insertions in productive TCRs than the approximately 700-donor mean. Presence/absence analyses assumed roughly uniform sequencing depth across donors, an assumption that may not hold. Only TCR beta chains were sequenced in this cohort, and the absence of alpha or paired-chain data limited detectable features. Some IMGT-functional V segments, including TRBV6-2 and TRBV6-3, could not be told apart with the 87-base-pair reads, so those segments were excluded. In a later analysis, around 17,000 TCR beta sequences were associated with specific HLA alleles at a false discovery rate of 0.05. An association between a missense DCLRE1C variant and V-gene and J-gene trimming of TCR beta chains was found in a later genetic analysis and replicated in an independent cohort. A further reported finding was that TCR beta sequences accurately predicted the HLA-A and HLA-B alleles for most subjects in the first cohort. Most CMV-associated TCR beta chains appeared to be HLA-restricted in a later analysis, and the HLA associations seemed to be driven largely by CMV exposure. It was suggested by the authors that the approach could potentially be generalized to other disease states and immunological phenotypes. For the cohort, immune exposure information was limited to CMV serostatus. When HLA alleles, especially DR and DQ, strongly co-occurred, attributing TCR associations to individual alleles was difficult. In a later analysis, the rate of TCR association differed among HLA loci, with DRB1 alleles having the most associated TCRs and HLA-C alleles having the fewest. Correlated functional status among segregating V segments might reflect linkage disequilibrium, but an unknown experimental factor could not be ruled out. An earlier analysis of several hundred of the donors showed that most TCR beta V segments appeared in productive rearrangements either about 90% or about 30% of the time, which broadly matched IMGT annotations.

To prepare the library, the immunoSEQ multiplex PCR assay was applied. For the multiplex PCR, a mixture combining 60 forward primers for TCR Vbeta segments and 13 reverse primers for TCR Jbeta segments was used. A multiplex PCR assay on genomic DNA amplified the CDR3 region of rearranged TCR beta genes. Amplified TCR beta libraries were sequenced as 87-base-pair reads on the Illumina HiSeq System. The study's processing was this. A later analysis counted tens of millions of unique TCR beta chains across the 700 or so repertoires, and some 11 million of these chains were shared by at least two donors. A nearest-neighbor algorithm error-corrected the raw reads and collapsed the reads into unique sequences, merging closely related sequences to remove PCR and sequencing errors. To assign V, D and J gene segments, CDR3 sequences were aligned to IMGT reference sequences. For a sequence to be retained, a match of at least six nucleotides to both a V gene segment and a J gene segment was required. Rearrangements were called productive when the CDR3 lacked stop codons and stayed in frame with V and J; all others were non-productive. CDR3 was defined according to IMGT convention as the region running from the second conserved V-encoded cysteine to the conserved J-encoded phenylalanine. The earlier analysis of about 610 of the donors excluded sequences that lacked an unambiguous match to a single V gene segment. In an earlier analysis of 450 to 700 of the donors, V segments were called functional above 56.7% productive rearrangements and were called segregating when the between-donor standard deviation exceeded 5%. To diagnose cytomegalovirus status from the catalog of TCR beta chain sequences, a statistical classification framework was built. A later analysis assigned V and J genes by comparing TCR nucleotide sequences with IMGT/GENE-DB human TR gene sequences. Using the TCRdist pipeline, a later analysis assigned CDR3 sequences along with most-parsimonious VDJ recombination scenarios. In a later analysis, every TCR beta chain was defined by the combination of its CDR3 amino acid sequence and its V-gene family, and reads without a unique V-gene family were dropped. In a later analysis, 550 to 650 highly shared, low-generation-probability nucleotide sequences were removed to address suspected cross-contamination and a sequencing artifact. In a later analysis, a clonal expansion index for each public chain was calculated from normalized within-repertoire ranks of inferred template counts. In a later analysis, generation probabilities were computed using a VDJ recombination model fitted to out-of-frame rearrangements, and the results were checked against IGoR. In a later analysis, TCR-TCR, TCR-HLA and TCR-CMV co-occurrence was scored with hypergeometric tests, and a repertoire-size bias correction was applied to TCR pairs. A later analysis estimated false discovery rates by permuting HLA or CMV assignments 20 times. A later analysis grouped co-occurring TCRs with DBSCAN, adding TCRdist sequence similarity when clustering within HLA-allele-positive subsets. Repertoires with fewer than 30,000 or more than 120,000 public chains were left out of co-occurrence clustering, as were about five repertoires with anomalous nucleotide sharing. This immuneACCESS table, as held by TCRdb, lists in-frame sequences with V and J called but not all clones. Of the missing ones, under half trace to an unresolved V gene in checked studies; the others have no known cause. From that table come the V and J calls and clone size; the DNA was used to work out D and trimming. This sample has roughly 99,000 clones in its table, and roughly 73% of those were observed once. The ten biggest clones cover around 7.8% of the sample.

On this clone: Its cognate antigen has yet to be identified. No qualities accompany the bases; no much larger clone lies one base away.

V loses 10 bases of germline sequence and J loses 5 bases, and the interval between the two ends is 14 bases. The germline V gene (reference sequence) sets CDR1 to LNHDA and CDR2 to SQIVND. The CDR3 covers 12 residues, taking in both the cysteine and the phenylalanine. Kept here is only the CDR3 DNA, which spans 36 bases and is read in frame from base 1. The cohort was made up of 666 healthy bone marrow donors. At the time of sampling, every cohort member was nominally healthy, though immune exposures that went unrecorded were likely present. The donor tested CMV seronegative and was one of the 352 seronegative cohort members. A peripheral blood sample was collected from each donor, and TCR beta sequencing was performed on peripheral blood mononuclear cells. The Qiagen DNeasy Blood Extraction Kit was used to extract genomic DNA from the blood cell samples.

Sequenced: PBMCs. This TCR derives from a man aged 25 to 40 in good health and CMV-seronegative. The chain uses TRBV19 and TRBJ2-5, with the D gene not confidently named. The CDR3 sequence is CATLVGRETQYF. The DNA sequence is as follows: TGTGCCACCCTAGTAGGCCGGGAGACCCAGTACTTC. With the portions outside the CDR3 filled from the reference TRBV19 and TRBJ2-5 genes, the complete variable region becomes DGGITQSPKYLFRKEGQNVTLSCEQNLNHDAMYWYRQDPGQGLRLIYYSQIVNDFQKGDIAEGYSVSREKKESFPLTVTSAQKNPTAFYLCATLVGRETQYFGPGTRLLVL.